This T cell receptor beta chain was found in a study of T-cell memory formation after mild COVID-19. General observations from the study: Later expanders leaned CD4+, whereas day 15 to 85 contracting clones were balanced CD4/CD8.

TCRdb re-analysed the 5' RACE reads in MiXCR, keeping a single row per CDR3 protein. The data show 200,000 to 250,000 distinct CDR3 sequences, with roughly 10% seen just once and 20% to 25% held by the top ten. Looked up from germline, CDR1 is SEHNR and CDR2 is FQNEAQ (reference sequence). This CDR3 contains 15 residues. V shed 1 base and J shed 2 bases, with 10 bases lying between them. Turning to this clonotype: The antigen remains undetermined.

The chain is built from TRBV7-9 and TRBJ2-3; D gene ambiguous. Specimen: PBMCs or a T cell subset sorted from them (not recorded which). The sequence was obtained from a man between 18 and 29 years old who had mild COVID-19 (a few samples of this study predate the infection). Cell type and time point are not known. CDR3 DNA sequence: TGTGCCAGCAGCTTAGGATGGCTAATCACAGATACGCAGTATTTT. The encoded protein is CASSLGWLITDTQYF. The full variable domain, rest sourced from reference TRBV7-9 and TRBJ2-3, is DTGVSQNPRHKITKRGQNVTFRCDPISEHNRLYWYRQTLGQGPEFLTYFQNEAQLEKSRLLSDRFSAERPKGSFSTLEIQRTEQGDSAMYLCASSLGWLITDTQYFGPGTRLTVL.